This T cell receptor beta chain emerged from a study of control samples from healthy donors and cancer patients. The repertoire was sequenced with immunoSEQ multiplex PCR; TCRdb's copy has only in-frame clones and lacks some. The sample has approximately 44,000 clones; 65% to 80% are singletons. Germline-derived CDR1 and CDR2 are MNHNS and SASEGT. The CDR3 has 15 residues. The V segment lost 2 bases and the J segment 3 bases; nucleotides outside the gene matches: 7. Material: formalin-fixed, paraffin-embedded tissue. The chain employs TRBV6-1 and TRBJ2-7, with TRBD1 matching over 7 bases. The source of this sequence is a male donor with melanoma. This CDR3 reads CASSESTGSGYEQYF. Written as DNA, the CDR3 is TGTGCCAGCAGTGAATCGACAGGGAGCGGCTACGAGCAGTACTTC.